The 10 T cell receptor beta chains in this list originate from one sample, sequenced in a study of blood T cell repertoires in COVID-19. Using immunoSEQ multiplex PCR, the repertoire was profiled, and TCRdb retains in-frame clones only, with some absent. This sample carries some 150,000 clones, approximately 86% of them seen once, and the ten largest clones take less than 0.95%. Sequenced material: peripheral blood. The receptors here all came from a woman aged 50 to 60 with acute or convalescent COVID-19.

This sequence joins TRBV5-1 and TRBJ2-2; 7 nucleotides line up with TRBD2. From germline, CDR1 is SGHRS and CDR2 YFSETQ. After removal of 5 bases from V and 4 bases from J, the junction contained 5 bases not matched to a gene. CDR3 size: 14 residues. Here the CDR3 reads CASRGGSFTGELFF. The CDR3 nucleotides are TGCGCCAGCAGGGGAGGGAGTTTCACCGGGGAGCTGTTTTTT.

The chain employs TRBV6-2 or TRBV6-3 and TRBJ2-7, with a tentative D call TRBD2 (5 bases). V lost 1 base, J lost 3 bases, and 10 bases lay in between. CDR3 length: 14 amino acids. Germline lookup yields CDR1 MNHEY and CDR2 SVGEGT. Written as DNA, the CDR3 is TGTGCCAGCAGTTACTACGGGGTACTCTACGAGCAGTACTTC. This gives the protein CASSYYGVLYEQYF.

This CDR3 reads CASSYPGRGETQYF. The CDR3 nucleotides read TGTGCCAGCAGTTACCCAGGGAGGGGAGAGACCCAGTACTTC. The genes are TRBV6-5 and TRBJ2-5; 7 nucleotides match TRBD2. The V gene's germline CDR1 is MNHEY and CDR2 SVGAGI. This CDR3 is 14 amino acids long. V dropped 2 bases and J dropped 4; count of bases not matched to a gene: 4.

CDR3 sequence: CASSSFDRVNEQFF. The CDR3, as DNA: TGTGCCAGCAGTTCCTTCGACAGGGTCAATGAGCAGTTCTTC. The gene calls are TRBV6-6 and TRBJ2-1; 7 nucleotides line up with TRBD1. There are 14 residues in the CDR3. Germline V gives CDR1 MNHNY, CDR2 SVGAGI (reference sequence). Trimming at V came to 4 bases and at J to 6 bases, leaving 6 bases not matched to a gene.

This chain connects TRBV29-1 to TRBJ2-7; a weak D match, TRBD1 (5 bases). CDR3 length: 13 amino acids. Germline lookup yields CDR1 SQVTM and CDR2 ANQGSEA. The V end was cut by 0 bases, the J end by 3 bases, with 9 bases between. The CDR3 DNA sequence: TGCAGCGTTGAAGATGGGGCGGTCTACGAGCAGTACTTC. This translates into CSVEDGAVYEQYF.

V gene TRBV23-1 combines with J gene TRBJ2-5; D is unresolved. TRBV23-1 is an ORF; its function is uncertain. The CDR3 has 13 residues. V was trimmed by 7 bases and J by 5 bases, leaving 14 bases between them. The chain's CDR3 is CASKNLGVETQYF. DNA of the CDR3: TGCGCCAGCAAAAATCTCGGTGTGGAGACCCAGTACTTC.

V gene TRBV5-1 combines with J gene TRBJ2-1, with a weak D call TRBD2 (5 bases). This CDR3 comprises 17 residues. The germline V and J ends were trimmed by 4 bases and 2 bases, with 19 bases remaining between them. Germline V gene lookup returns CDR1 SGHRS and CDR2 YFSETQ. The CDR3 DNA reads as TGCGCCAGCAGCCCGAGGCCAGCGGCCAGTGCCTACAATGAGCAGTTCTTC. Protein: CASSPRPAASAYNEQFF.

This chain links TRBV30 with TRBJ1-2, with TRBD1 as a possible D gene (6 bases). V was shortened by 1 base and J by 6 bases, with 15 bases between the two germline ends. Germline V gives CDR1 GTSNPN, CDR2 SVGIG (reference sequence). The CDR3 runs 14 residues. CDR3 region: CAWSAGRGAHGYTF. Here the CDR3 DNA reads TGTGCCTGGAGTGCTGGACGGGGGGCACATGGCTACACCTTC.

The chain joins TRBV19 to TRBJ2-1; 9 bases are a match to TRBD2. Germline-derived CDR1 and CDR2 are LNHDA and SQIVND (reference sequence). The CDR3 has 14 amino acids. Trimming cost V 4 bases and J 9 bases; bases outside gene matches: 7. The CDR3: CASSNAGGPAEQFF. In DNA, the CDR3 is TGTGCCAGTAGTAATGCGGGGGGGCCCGCTGAGCAGTTCTTC.

V and J are TRBV12-3 or TRBV12-4 and TRBJ1-2; TRBD1 aligns across 8 bases. This CDR3 region has 12 residues. The ends lost 10 bases at V and 4 bases at J; junction bases unmatched: 5. DNA of the CDR3: TGTGCCAACTTGGACAGGGTCTATGGCTACACCTTC. It translates to CANLDRVYGYTF.